Listed below are T cell receptor beta chains from one sample, sequenced in a study of blood T cell repertoires in COVID-19. The protocol was immunoSEQ multiplex PCR, while the TCRdb copy is restricted to in-frame clones and leaves out a portion. The data contain tens of thousands of clones, around 80% of them singletons. The sample taken for sequencing was peripheral blood. These receptors all come from an elderly woman with acute or convalescent COVID-19. The CDR3 runs from the conserved cysteine through the conserved F or W. The D gene is left open where the match is weak. Not all rows give a size; the values are once, few, many and, for expanded clones, a class.

abundance	d_gene	j_gene	v_gene	CDR3aa	CDR3nt
once	.	TRBJ2-7	TRBV5-6	CASRSRGRTSYEQYF	TGTGCCAGCAGATCGCGGGGACGGACCTCCTACGAGCAGTACTTC
.	.	TRBJ1-6	TRBV7-8	CASRKEGTLIQPLHF	TGTGCCAGCAGAAAAGAAGGGACATTAATTCAACCCCTCCACTTT
.	TRBD1	TRBJ1-6	TRBV6-1	CASRDRQNSPLHF	TGTGCCAGCCGGGACAGACAAAATTCACCCCTCCACTTT
few	TRBD1	TRBJ1-4	TRBV4-1	CASSGDRRNEKLFF	TGCGCCAGCAGCGGGGACAGGAGAAATGAAAAACTGTTTTTT
.	.	TRBJ1-2	TRBV25-1	CASSTPAGIYGYTF	TGTGCCAGCAGTACCCCCGCCGGGATTTATGGCTACACCTTC
.	.	TRBJ1-2	TRBV5-1	CASSLRTDYGYTF	TGCGCCAGCAGCCTGCGGACAGATTATGGCTACACCTTC
.	TRBD2	TRBJ2-1	TRBV5-1	CASSPGTSGGGQFF	TGCGCCAGCAGCCCTGGGACTAGCGGGGGAGGGCAGTTCTTC
.	TRBD1	TRBJ2-5	TRBV18	CASSHGTGHQETQYF	TGTGCCAGCTCACACGGGACAGGGCACCAAGAGACCCAGTACTTC
.	.	TRBJ1-1	TRBV9	CASSVTGNTEAFF	TGTGCCAGCAGCGTGACAGGGAACACTGAAGCTTTCTTT
.	TRBD1	TRBJ1-1	TRBV10-3	CATWDSEAFF	TGTGCCACCTGGGACAGTGAAGCTTTCTTT
.	TRBD1	TRBJ1-2	TRBV12-3/TRBV12-4	CASSLGQGYGYTF	TGTGCCAGCAGTTTGGGACAGGGCTATGGCTACACCTTC
few	TRBD2	TRBJ2-3	TRBV2	CASSEDGGGPDTQYF	TGTGCCAGCAGTGAAGATGGGGGGGGACCCGATACGCAGTATTTT
once	.	TRBJ2-3	TRBV2	CASQEAGVGDTQYF	TGTGCCAGCCAGGAGGCAGGGGTGGGAGATACGCAGTATTTT
.	TRBD1	TRBJ2-6	TRBV23-1	CASSQPRTGGYRHPGANVLTF	TGCGCCAGCAGTCAACCGCGGACAGGGGGCTATCGGCACCCTGGGGCCAACGTCCTGACTTTC
.	TRBD2	TRBJ2-3	TRBV9	CASSSPRTSGTGDTQYF	TGTGCCAGCAGCTCCCCCCGGACTAGCGGGACAGGAGATACGCAGTATTTT
.	.	TRBJ2-2	TRBV14	CASSQESRQGTSGELFF	TGTGCCAGCAGCCAAGAATCCCGGCAGGGGACGTCCGGGGAGCTGTTTTTT
once	.	TRBJ1-5	TRBV28	CASSSRAFNQPQHF	TGTGCCAGCAGTTCACGAGCCTTCAATCAGCCCCAGCATTTT